A single T cell receptor (beta chain) is shown here with its context. This clonotype appeared many times. The specificity of this receptor is unknown. The junction departs from germline at one end; a sequencing error may be responsible. Donors were 39 systemically healthy Caucasian individuals from Russia aged roughly 6 to 95 years. Roughly 9.5 milliliters of peripheral blood were drawn from each donor into EDTA-treated Vacutainer tubes. PBMCs were isolated by Ficoll-Paque density-gradient centrifugation, with at least 6 million obtained per sample. Trizol reagent was used to extract total RNA from PBMCs, with at least 5.5 micrograms per sample. For every donor, flow cytometry on a PBMC aliquot measured the percentage of naive CD45RAhigh/CD27high T cells. The data are from a study of blood T cells in healthy people across ages (dated by TCRdb to between 2014 and 2017). Background on the whole study: In model experiments, template switching captured about one uniquely barcoded TCR beta cDNA molecule for every two T cells. Using deep sequencing normalized with unique cDNA molecular identifiers, the study measured how TCR beta repertoire diversity changes with age. The donors were divided into four age groups: young (average about 15 years), middle-aged (approximately 39), aged (62) and long-lived (82). To avoid experimental bias, donors of different ages were spread randomly across the sequencing lanes. Two additional independent replicas of 1 million unique cDNA reads from the same blood draw were analyzed for two donors (one aged 18 to 29 and one aged 80 or older).

Broader findings and caveats from the paper: Observed TCR beta diversity per million T cells fell roughly linearly with age, and a significant reduction was already apparent by age approximately 40. Donor CMV infection status was unknown, potentially confounding age-related changes in expanded clonotypes. Since profiling was done on bulk unsorted PBMCs, naive and antigen-experienced compartments could not be conclusively compared. Estimates of total diversity based on one million sequenced T cells were regarded as lower bounds and as underestimates. Compared with the aged group, the long-lived group had more naive CD4+ T cells, fewer expanded clones and increased TCR diversity, a pattern suggesting age selection. A strong correlation was found between observed TCR beta diversity and the percentage of naive T cells measured by flow cytometry.

The library was produced with 5' RACE. Sequenced using an Illumina HiSeq 2500. A second PCR of roughly 6 to 11 cycles was run with a J-beta primer mix and a sample-barcoded 5' primer. A unique molecular identifier was introduced onto each TCR beta cDNA molecule by a template-switch 5' adaptor carrying 12 random nucleotides. At least 2.5 million CDR3-containing paired-end reads were obtained from each sample. First-strand cDNA synthesis was performed from all RNA using the Mint cDNA synthesis kit, with priming by a TRBC-specific oligonucleotide. Following uracil-DNA glycosylase treatment, a first 18-cycle PCR with universal primers M1SS and BC2_uni_R was performed on all cDNA. Processing in the source paper ran as follows. Each sample was normalized by randomly selecting 1 million high-quality reads, each carrying a distinct molecular identifier. Instead of being binned into consensus sequences, reads that shared molecular identifiers were thrown out. MiTCR, run with a Q25 quality threshold and the strictest error-elimination algorithm, handled CDR3 identification, clonotype clustering and error correction. A nonparametric unseen species model using Euler transformation provided a lower-bound estimate of total TCR beta diversity. The raw public reads went through TCRdb reprocessing: fastp at Q25, MiXCR clone calling, in-frame beta chains kept. Rows are combined by CDR3 protein, so each entry shows the most common genes and DNA. TCRdb assigned the V and J calls; the authors' analysis was not used. This sample has some 1.6 million distinct CDR3 sequences in its table, and around 36% of those were observed once. Roughly 12% of the sample belongs to the ten largest clones.

This clonotype was obtained from a woman aged 30 to 39 in good health. Material for sequencing was blood.

At the DNA level, the sequence is TGTGCCAGCAGCTTAGGTTTTTCCTACGAGCAGTACTTC. Translated, it reads CASSLGFSYEQYF. Recombination connected TRBV5-1 to TRBJ2-7, with an unclear D gene assignment. CDR3 length: 13 amino acids, cysteine to phenylalanine. CDR3 DNA only is kept here, 39 bases in frame from base 1. From the germline V gene, CDR1 is SGHRS and CDR2 is YFSETQ.